These 4 T cell receptor beta chains share one sample of origin, sequenced in a study of blood T cells in healthy people across ages. The use of a sample-barcoded 5' primer and a J-beta primer mix characterized a second PCR of roughly 6 to 11 cycles. Using its own MiXCR run on the 5' RACE reads, TCRdb lists one record per CDR3 protein. The table lists fewer than 1.5 million distinct CDR3 sequences, around 39% of them singletons, with 6.5% to 10% in the top ten. The sample consisted of blood. The receptors stem from a woman younger than 30 in good health.

This chain links TRBV4-2 with TRBJ2-5; TRBD2 matches at 13 bases. Germline CDR1 is LGHNA and CDR2 is YNFKEQ. The CDR3 runs 18 residues. V lost 5 bases and J lost 5; bases outside the gene matches: 14. The CDR3, as DNA: TGTGCCAGCAGCAAACGCGAGACTAGCGGGGGGAATGGGGAGACCCAGTACTTC. This gives the protein CASSKRETSGGNGETQYF.

This clonotype occurred many times. The V call is TRBV12-3 or TRBV12-4, the J call TRBJ2-3; D call uncertain. The V end was cut by 2 bases, the J end by 4 bases, with 4 bases between. This CDR3 has 12 amino acids. CDR3 residues: CASSLLADTQYF. The CDR3 DNA follows: TGTGCCAGCAGTTTATTAGCAGATACGCAGTATTTT.

CDR3 sequence: CASSPKQGPYNEQFF. The CDR3 coding sequence is TGTGCCAGCAGCCCAAAACAGGGGCCCTACAATGAGCAGTTCTTC. The chain has TRBV7-9 and TRBJ2-1, with 7 bases aligning to TRBD1. Germline V gene lookup returns CDR1 SEHNR and CDR2 FQNEAQ (reference sequence). The V gene end was trimmed by 5 bases and the J gene end by 2 bases; junction bases not matched to a gene: 6. The CDR3 loop spans 15 amino acids. The complete variable domain, with remaining parts taken from reference TRBV7-9 and TRBJ2-1, reads DTGVSQNPRHKITKRGQNVTFRCDPISEHNRLYWYRQTLGQGPEFLTYFQNEAQLEKSRLLSDRFSAERPKGSFSTLEIQRTEQGDSAMYLCASSPKQGPYNEQFFGPGTRLTVL.

The J gene is TRBJ2-2, the V gene TRBV7-9; 7 bases align to TRBD2. CDR3 length: 14 amino acids. Germline lookup yields CDR1 SEHNR and CDR2 FQNEAQ (reference sequence). V trimming: 10 bases; J trimming: 2 bases; junction bases outside the gene matches: 7. The DNA for the CDR3 is TGTGCCACCCGTTGGGAGGGAAACACCGGGGAGCTGTTTTTT. This codes for CATRWEGNTGELFF.